These 14 T cell receptor beta chains share one sample of origin, sequenced in a study of vaccination effects on CD4 cells after COVID-19. The method was immunoSEQ multiplex PCR; TCRdb's version includes in-frame clones alone and lacks a portion of them. This table holds about 28,000 clones, over 70% found once. Antigen specificity for these receptors is unknown. Sequencing followed a ViraFEST assay step that expanded antigen-specific CD4+ T cells with viral peptide pools. Culture lasted under 13 days before CD4+ T cell isolation. Two doses of BNT162b2 or mRNA-1273 vaccine were administered to participants. Source: CD4+ T cells from PBMCs cultured with HCoV-NL63 spike peptides, taken after COVID-19 vaccination. The receptors originated from a human donor who received a COVID-19 vaccine.

This clone occurred a few times. The V and J genes are TRBV6-2 or TRBV6-3 and TRBJ2-2; D call uncertain. CDR3 length: 12 residues. V was trimmed by 2 bases and J by 8 bases, leaving 6 bases between them. CDR1 is MNHEY, CDR2 SVGEGT, per germline. The CDR3 protein is CASSYALGELFF. Here the CDR3 DNA reads TGTGCCAGCAGTTACGCGTTGGGGGAGCTGTTTTTT.

This chain uses TRBV30 with TRBJ1-5, with D perhaps TRBD1 (5 bases). Per germline, CDR1 GTSNPN and CDR2 SVGIG (reference sequence). This CDR3 contains 13 residues. V gave up 2 bases and J gave up 8 bases, with 13 bases separating them. The CDR3 DNA reads TGTGCCTGGAGTAGGGGCACGGTAGAGCCCCAGCATTTT. Translating it yields CAWSRGTVEPQHF.

This clone has a handful of counts. The V gene is TRBV19, the J gene TRBJ1-4; 9 nucleotides match TRBD1. CDR1 is LNHDA, CDR2 SQIVND, per germline (reference sequence). The CDR3 runs 15 residues. Unmatched junction bases numbered 6, after V lost 2 bases and J lost 8 bases. The CDR3, as DNA: TGTGCCAGTAGTATAATGACAGGGGGAAGAGAAAAACTGTTTTTT. Protein sequence: CASSIMTGGREKLFF.

The chain couples TRBV9 to TRBJ2-1, with 7 bases fitting TRBD2. V lost 3 bases and J lost 2; bases outside the gene matches: 5. CDR1 is SGDLS and CDR2 is YYNGEE in the germline V gene. The CDR3 covers 15 residues. Here the CDR3 reads CASSEGTIPYNEQFF. Written as DNA, the CDR3 is TGTGCCAGCAGCGAGGGGACTATACCCTACAATGAGCAGTTCTTC.

The chain carries TRBV2 and TRBJ1-2, with a weak D call TRBD1 (5 bases). Germline V gene data show CDR1 as SNHLY and CDR2 as FYNNEI. Trimming left V 7 bases short and J 0 bases short, with 12 bases between. The CDR3 is 14 residues long. In DNA, the CDR3 is TGTGCCAGCACGGGGGTATTGGCTAACTATGGCTACACCTTC. Translation: CASTGVLANYGYTF. The variable domain in full, with the rest retrieved from reference TRBV2 and TRBJ1-2, is EPEVTQTPSHQVTQMGQEVILRCVPISNHLYFYWYRQILGQKVEFLVSFYNNEISEKSEIFDDQFSVERPDGSNFTLKIRSTKLEDSAMYFCASTGVLANYGYTFGSGTRLTVV.

The rearrangement links TRBV25-1 to TRBJ2-7, with 9 nucleotides matching TRBD1. CDR1 is MGHDK and CDR2 is SYGVNS in the germline V gene. With V trimmed by 5 bases and J by 2 bases, 7 bases remained unmatched. CDR3 length: 15 residues. CDR3 sequence: CASSPPGQGTYEQYF. The CDR3 DNA reads as TGTGCCAGCAGTCCGCCGGGACAGGGAACCTACGAGCAGTACTTC.

CDR3 protein: CASSPPQAHNTQYF. In nucleotides, the CDR3 is TGTGCCAGTAGCCCCCCCCAGGCTCATAATACGCAGTATTTT. This chain connects TRBV19 to TRBJ2-3; D not certain. V gave up 6 bases and J gave up 7 bases, with 17 bases separating them. The CDR3 length is 14 residues. Germline V CDR1 and CDR2: LNHDA, SQIVND (reference sequence).

The rearrangement joins TRBV18 to TRBJ1-5; maybe TRBD1 (6 bases). The ends were cut back, 6 bases at V and 2 bases at J, with 17 bases in the middle. Germline V CDR1 and CDR2: KGHSH, LQKENI. This CDR3 comprises 16 residues. CDR3 DNA: TGTGCCAGCTCTCCCGCGAACAGGGCACGCAATCAGCCCCAGCATTTT. This sequence encodes CASSPANRARNQPQHF.

This clone has just one count. The chain joins TRBV11-2 to TRBJ1-2; 12 nucleotides agree with TRBD1. The ends lost 0 bases at V and 1 base at J; junction bases unmatched: 9. The CDR3 consists of 19 residues. The V gene's germline CDR1 is SGHAT and CDR2 FQNNGV. CDR3 coding DNA: TGTGCCAGCAGCTTAGACGGTGGGACAGGGGGCCACCGTAACTATGGCTACACCTTC. It encodes CASSLDGGTGGHRNYGYTF.

V is TRBV10-1 and J is TRBJ2-6; D assignment may be TRBD1 or TRBD2 (6 bases each). The CDR3 consists of 15 residues. Germline CDR1 is WNHNN and CDR2 is SYGVQD (reference sequence). The germline V and J ends were trimmed by 3 bases and 2 bases, with 8 bases remaining between them. The CDR3 here is CASSDGGAGANVLTF. CDR3 nucleotide sequence: TGCGCCAGCAGTGACGGGGGCGCTGGGGCCAACGTCCTGACTTTC.

The chain employs TRBV6-5 and TRBJ1-1; 7 positions agree with TRBD1. J was trimmed by 4 bases and V by 8 bases; bases with no gene match: 7. The CDR3 sequence is 13 residues long. In germline, CDR1 is MNHEY, CDR2 SVGAGI. The CDR3 DNA reads as TGTGCCAGCGACAGGGATGGCGGCACTGAAGCTTTCTTT. Residues: CASDRDGGTEAFF.

The chain couples TRBV3-1 (or the pseudogene TRBV3-2) to TRBJ2-3; D remains ambiguous. Trimming cost V 4 bases and J 4 bases, with 12 bases left between them. Germline V gene sequence: CDR1 LGHDT, CDR2 YNNKEL (reference sequence). CDR3 length: 14 amino acids. For the CDR3, the DNA is TGTGCCAGCAGCCCCACCTGGATGGCAGATACGCAGTATTTT. It translates to CASSPTWMADTQYF.

The rearrangement uses TRBV27 and TRBJ2-7, with unresolved D. CDR3 length equals 14 residues. V lost 3 bases and J lost 2, with 11 bases in between. Germline CDR1 and CDR2: MNHEY and SMNVEV (reference sequence). CDR3 region: CASSFIGPAYEQYF. CDR3 bases: TGTGCCAGCAGTTTTATTGGCCCAGCCTACGAGCAGTACTTC.

V gene TRBV19 combines with J gene TRBJ2-3; maybe TRBD2 (6 bases). V was pared by 4 bases and J by 1 base, with 12 bases between. Germline-derived CDR1 and CDR2 are LNHDA and SQIVND (reference sequence). The CDR3 has 15 residues. The CDR3 is CASSTAGPRTDTQYF. In DNA form, the CDR3 reads TGTGCCAGTAGTACCGCGGGACCTCGCACAGATACGCAGTATTTT.